This entry concerns a single TCR beta chain. Its antigen is unidentified. Primers included in the PCR were 60 Vbeta and 13 Jbeta primers. Profiling relied on immunoSEQ multiplex PCR, and the TCRdb table lists in-frame clones only, not all of them. This table has 90,000 to 110,000 clones, 76% appearing once. The CDR3 totals 15 residues. V lost 8 bases and J lost 0, with 16 bases in between. Germline V gene lookup returns CDR1 MGHDK and CDR2 SYGVNS. The data stem from a study of cytomegalovirus exposure and HLA in healthy donors. Background on the study: An early release of data contained about 85 million unique TCRs, which came from HLA-typed donors.

Study outcomes and limitations: More clonal expansion characterized HLA-associated TCR beta chains than equally common others in a later analysis. The study found most TCR sequences rare, yet found some public TCRs in many donors.

V is TRBV25-1 and J is TRBJ1-1; tentative D call: TRBD1 (5 bases). The sample comprised PBMCs. This TCR was recovered from a man aged 35-49 years in good health and CMV-seropositive. The CDR3 loop is CASRMGGFMNTEAFF. The CDR3, as DNA: TGTGCCAGCCGGATGGGGGGATTCATGAACACTGAAGCTTTCTTT. Complete variable domain (other parts from reference TRBV25-1 and TRBJ1-1): EADIYQTPRYLVIGTGKKITLECSQTMGHDKMYWYQQDPGMELHLIHYSYGVNSTEKGDLSSESTVSRIRTEHFPLTLESARPSHTSQYLCASRMGGFMNTEAFFGQGTRLTVV.